The 32 T cell receptor beta chains given below trace back to one sample, sequenced in a study of blood T cell repertoires in COVID-19. The table came from immunoSEQ multiplex PCR; TCRdb's copy has only in-frame clones and leaves some out. Here the sample spans more than 100,000 clones, 85% to 90% being singletons. Sequenced: peripheral blood. The receptors were gathered from a man aged 45 to 65 with active or convalescent COVID-19.

The chain is built from TRBV5-1 and TRBJ1-1; 9 nucleotides match TRBD1. The CDR3 is 13 amino acids. J gave up 7 bases and V 0 bases, and 1 base lay outside the gene matches. Germline loops: CDR1 SGHRS, CDR2 YFSETQ. The CDR3 nucleotides are TGCGCCAGCAGCTTGGGGGACAGGGTTGAAGCTTTCTTT. As protein: CASSLGDRVEAFF.

This clone has a handful of counts. This chain uses TRBV4-1 with TRBJ1-6; D is ambiguous. The V end was cut by 1 base, the J end by 4 bases, with 5 bases between. There are 14 residues in the CDR3. Germline values: CDR1 MGHRA, CDR2 YSYEKL. The CDR3 here is CASSQGRYNSPLHF. In nucleotides, the CDR3 is TGCGCCAGCAGCCAAGGGCGGTATAATTCACCCCTCCACTTT.

The gene calls are TRBV6-5 and TRBJ2-1; 7 bases are shared with TRBD1. Germline V CDR1 and CDR2: MNHEY, SVGAGI. V dropped 0 bases and J dropped 5; count of bases not matched to a gene: 7. The CDR3 consists of 16 residues. The CDR3, as DNA: TGTGCCAGCAGTTACTCTTTCGTGACAGGGAACAATGAGCAGTTCTTC. Amino acid sequence: CASSYSFVTGNNEQFF.

Concerning this clone itself: A single base separates this from a much larger clone, so it may be a read error. V and J are TRBV5-1 and TRBJ1-5; TRBD1 agrees at 9 bases. The CDR3 runs to 16 residues. Germline loops: CDR1 SGHRS, CDR2 YFSETQ. J lost 2 bases, V lost 3 bases, and 6 bases had no gene match. CDR3 sequence (DNA): TGCGCCAGCAGCTGGGGGGACAGGGAGGGCAATCAGCCCCAGCATTTT. Translation gives CASSWGDREGNQPQHF.

J is TRBJ1-1 and V is TRBV12-3 or TRBV12-4, with D possibly matching TRBD1 (5 bases). V was shortened by 7 bases and J by 5 bases, with 14 bases between the two germline ends. This CDR3 comprises 13 residues. CDR3 protein: CASTPFGGTEAFF. The DNA for the CDR3 is TGTGCCAGCACCCCATTCGGGGGGACTGAAGCTTTCTTT.

This clone was recorded only once. The chain couples TRBV28 to TRBJ2-7; possible D gene TRBD1, 5 bases. The V end lost 3 bases, the J end lost 7 bases, and 13 bases lay between the germline ends. Germline-derived CDR1 and CDR2 are MDHEN and SYDVKM. The CDR3 length is 13 residues. The CDR3 sequence: CASSLAGLGEQYF. The CDR3 DNA is TGTGCCAGCAGTTTGGCAGGGTTGGGAGAGCAGTACTTC.

The gene calls are TRBV5-3 and TRBJ2-7, with D possibly being TRBD1 (6 bases). TRBV5-3 is reported as an ORF; its role is uncertain. V lost 1 base and J lost 4, with 18 bases in between. The CDR3 length is 16 residues. This CDR3 is CARSLMGDTEKYEQYF. CDR3 bases: TGTGCCAGAAGCTTGATGGGGGACACAGAAAAATACGAGCAGTACTTC.

Comments on this clone: This sample also contains other DNA sequences that code for the same CDR3. CDR3 loop: CASSPRTSGSSYNEQFF. Written as DNA, the CDR3 is TGTGCCAGCTCACCGCGGACTAGCGGGAGCTCCTACAATGAGCAGTTCTTC. The chain carries TRBV18 and TRBJ2-1; 13 bases match TRBD2. CDR1 KGHSH and CDR2 LQKENI come from the germline V gene. V was pared by 3 bases and J by 0 bases, with 2 bases of the junction left unmatched. The CDR3 spans 17 residues.

The chain couples TRBV7-7 to TRBJ2-5; 7 positions match TRBD1. The CDR3 is 16 amino acids. V was clipped by 5 bases and J by 4 bases; unmatched bases: 13. CDR1 and CDR2 from the germline V gene are SSHAT and FNYEAQ (reference sequence). The CDR3 region has the DNA TGTGCCAGCAGCCCAGGGGTAGGGGGCAGGACAGAGACCCAGTACTTC. Its protein is CASSPGVGGRTETQYF.

The rearrangement uses TRBV21-1 and TRBJ1-2. TRBV21-1 is recorded as a pseudogene. The CDR3 runs to 17 residues. CDR3: CASSKDAPPEGGGGYTF. CDR3 nucleotide sequence: TGTGCCAGCAGCAAAGATGCCCCTCCGGAAGGTGGGGGGGGCTACACCTTC.

The DNA of the CDR3 is TGTGCCAGCAGCGTAGTACAAAACTATGGCTACACCTTC. It specifies CASSVVQNYGYTF. The chain recombines TRBV9 with TRBJ1-2, with D uncertain. The germline CDR1 and CDR2 sequences are SGDLS and YYNGEE. V lost 0 bases to trimming and J lost 2 bases, with 5 bases between them. This CDR3 is built from 13 residues.

The genes are TRBV11-2 and TRBJ1-4, with 7 bases identical to TRBD1. Germline V gives CDR1 SGHAT, CDR2 FQNNGV. The CDR3 length is 15 residues. With V trimmed by 2 bases and J by 7 bases, 7 bases remained unmatched. The CDR3 loop reads CASSLRLTGPEKLFF. In DNA, the CDR3 is TGTGCCAGCAGCTTACGTCTGACAGGGCCTGAAAAACTGTTTTTT.

This chain connects TRBV24-1 to TRBJ2-5; a weak D match, TRBD2 (6 bases). Germline V lookup: CDR1 KGHDR, CDR2 SFDVKD. The V and J ends lost 1 base and 1 base respectively, with 12 bases between them. The CDR3 covers 16 residues. CDR3 protein: CATSDFRGAGQETQYF. The CDR3, as DNA: TGTGCCACCAGTGATTTCCGCGGGGCAGGCCAAGAGACCCAGTACTTC.

V is TRBV5-1 and J is TRBJ2-1, with a weak D call TRBD1 (6 bases). V gave up 4 bases and J gave up 5 bases, with 19 bases separating them. CDR3 length: 16 amino acids. From germline, CDR1 is SGHRS and CDR2 YFSETQ. CDR3 nucleotides: TGCGCCAGCAGCGGGCTTACAGGGTTTTCCCACAATGAGCAGTTCTTC. This translates into CASSGLTGFSHNEQFF.

This sequence joins TRBV5-1 and TRBJ2-5; the match to TRBD1 covers 9 bases. V shed 4 bases, J shed 5 bases, and the junction held 9 bases outside the gene matches. This CDR3 spans 15 amino acids. Germline V gene lookup returns CDR1 SGHRS and CDR2 YFSETQ. This CDR3 reads CASSLGQGGAETQYF. The CDR3 region has the DNA TGCGCCAGCAGCCTGGGACAGGGTGGGGCGGAGACCCAGTACTTC.

The gene calls are TRBV19 and TRBJ1-2, with a weak D call TRBD1 (5 bases). V lost 5 bases and J 1 base, leaving 8 bases between the germline ends. CDR1 LNHDA and CDR2 SQIVND come from the germline V gene (reference sequence). CDR3 length: 13 residues. The CDR3 DNA is TGTGCCAGTAGTGTGACAGATAACTATGGCTACACCTTC. This codes for CASSVTDNYGYTF. The entire variable domain, with the rest obtained from reference TRBV19 and TRBJ1-2, is as follows: DGGITQSPKYLFRKEGQNVTLSCEQNLNHDAMYWYRQDPGQGLRLIYYSQIVNDFQKGDIAEGYSVSREKKESFPLTVTSAQKNPTAFYLCASSVTDNYGYTFGSGTRLTVV.

This chain connects TRBV6-2 or TRBV6-3 to TRBJ1-1, with TRBD1 identical over 8 bases. Germline lookup yields CDR1 MNHEY and CDR2 SVGEGT. This CDR3 has 13 residues. The V segment lost 4 bases and the J segment 4 bases; nucleotides outside the gene matches: 2. This chain's CDR3 is CASSWTGRTEAFF. The CDR3 bases are TGTGCCAGCAGTTGGACAGGGCGCACTGAAGCTTTCTTT.

The V call is TRBV7-2, the J call TRBJ2-7, with 9 bases that match TRBD2. J gave up 7 bases and V 4 bases, and 8 bases lay outside the gene matches. CDR1 and CDR2 (germline): SGHTA, FQGNSA. The length of the CDR3 is 14 residues. The CDR3 nucleotides are TGTGCCAGCAGCTCCACGGGACTAGCCTGGGAGCAGTACTTC. This translates into CASSSTGLAWEQYF.

This sequence joins TRBV6-5 and TRBJ1-6, with 8 bases matching TRBD1. Germline CDR1 reads MNHEY; CDR2 reads SVGAGI. This CDR3 comprises 15 residues. V shed 4 bases, J shed 7 bases, and the junction held 6 bases outside the gene matches. The CDR3 sequence is CASSSRTGSNSPLHF. DNA for the CDR3: TGTGCCAGCAGTTCCCGGACAGGGTCGAATTCACCCCTCCACTTT.

This chain links TRBV5-1 with TRBJ2-3, with 12 bases fitting TRBD2. Germline V gene data show CDR1 as SGHRS and CDR2 as YFSETQ. V dropped 4 bases and J dropped 4; count of bases not matched to a gene: 7. The CDR3 covers 16 residues. The CDR3 here is CASSPRLAGAADTQYF. DNA for the CDR3: TGCGCCAGCAGCCCCCGACTAGCGGGAGCTGCAGATACGCAGTATTTT.

The V call is TRBV4-2, the J call TRBJ2-3; TRBD1 might be the D (5 bases). CDR3 size: 16 residues. The V and J ends lost 3 bases and 6 bases respectively, with 19 bases between them. CDR1 LGHNA and CDR2 YNFKEQ come from the germline V gene. CDR3 in amino acids: CASSQNLPGAGDTQYF. CDR3 DNA: TGTGCCAGCAGCCAGAATCTACCCGGCGCAGGGGATACGCAGTATTTT.

The chain uses TRBV14 and TRBJ1-3; no reliable D call. The CDR3 spans 15 residues. Germline V gives CDR1 SGHDN, CDR2 FVKESK. Trimming left V 4 bases short and J 0 bases short, with 10 bases between. This CDR3 reads CASSRQAFSGNTIYF. CDR3 DNA: TGTGCCAGCAGCCGGCAGGCATTCTCTGGAAACACCATATATTTT.

This chain links TRBV7-9 with TRBJ2-2; D call uncertain. CDR3 length equals 14 residues. Trimming left V 1 base short and J 7 bases short, with 10 bases between. CDR1 is SEHNR, CDR2 FQNEAQ, per germline (reference sequence). The CDR3 bases are TGTGCCAGCAGCTTAGGTGACTCGTACGGGGAGCTGTTTTTT. As protein: CASSLGDSYGELFF.

The CDR3 region is CASSHRGSGNTIYF. DNA for the CDR3: TGCGCCAGCAGCCACAGGGGGTCTGGAAACACCATATATTTT. The chain recombines TRBV4-3 with TRBJ1-3; 7 bases line up with TRBD1. With 3 bases clipped from V and 1 base from J, the junction kept 0 bases outside the gene matches. This CDR3 spans 14 amino acids. Germline CDR1 reads LGHNA; CDR2 reads YSLEER.

The V gene is TRBV20-1, the J gene TRBJ2-1, with 7 positions matching TRBD2. The CDR3 is made up of 15 amino acids. Germline V lookup: CDR1 DFQATT, CDR2 SNEGSKA (reference sequence). The V segment lost 4 bases and the J segment 6 bases; nucleotides outside the gene matches: 12. The DNA of the CDR3 is TGCAGTGCTATTGATCCTCTGCTAGCGGCCAATGAGCAGTTCTTC. Amino acids: CSAIDPLLAANEQFF.

The chain combines TRBV9 with TRBJ1-4; D is possibly TRBD1 (5 bases). Trimming removed 6 bases from V and 6 bases from J, with 9 bases in between. Germline assignment: CDR1 SGDLS and CDR2 YYNGEE. The CDR3 runs to 12 residues. The CDR3 spells CASIGGDEKLFF. For the CDR3, the DNA is TGTGCCAGCATTGGGGGGGATGAAAAACTGTTTTTT.

The V and J genes are TRBV6-1 and TRBJ2-5; weak D call: TRBD2 (5 bases). This CDR3 contains 16 residues. The germline gives CDR1 MNHNS, CDR2 SASEGT. With 2 bases removed from V and 2 bases from J, the gap between germline ends came to 15 bases. The CDR3 nucleotides read TGTGCCAGCAGTGAATTACACGGCGGAGGACAAGAGACCCAGTACTTC. Translating gives CASSELHGGGQETQYF.

V is TRBV24-1 and J is TRBJ2-1, with D possibly being TRBD2 (6 bases). The V and J ends lost 3 bases and 5 bases respectively, with 13 bases between them. The CDR3 is 15 amino acids. Germline V gene sequence: CDR1 KGHDR, CDR2 SFDVKD. CDR3 residues: CATSDGRRVDNEQFF. CDR3 sequence (DNA): TGTGCCACCAGTGATGGGAGGAGGGTCGACAATGAGCAGTTCTTC.

The V and J genes are TRBV28 and TRBJ1-2; D ambiguous. Trimming took off 5 bases at V and 7 bases at J, with 14 bases between the two ends. CDR3 length: 13 amino acids. In germline, CDR1 is MDHEN, CDR2 SYDVKM. Here the CDR3 reads CASSTSHVSGYTF. The CDR3 nucleotides are TGTGCCAGCAGTACTAGTCACGTCTCTGGCTACACCTTC.

The rearrangement joins TRBV30 to TRBJ1-2; the D gene is possibly TRBD1 (6 bases). V lost 2 bases and J lost 5, with 18 bases in between. The CDR3 totals 15 residues. Per germline, CDR1 GTSNPN and CDR2 SVGIG (reference sequence). Written as DNA, the CDR3 is TGTGCCTGGAGTCACGGGAGGACAGCTTCTTATGGCTACACCTTC. Protein sequence: CAWSHGRTASYGYTF.

The J gene is TRBJ2-3, the V gene TRBV19, with D perhaps TRBD2 (5 bases). The CDR3 has 16 residues. V was clipped by 4 bases and J by 0 bases, with 14 bases between them. Per the germline V gene, CDR1 is LNHDA and CDR2 is SQIVND (reference sequence). In nucleotides, the CDR3 is TGTGCCAGTAGTAGTGGTGGGAGTGGGAGCACAGATACGCAGTATTTT. Protein sequence: CASSSGGSGSTDTQYF.

V and J are TRBV5-6 and TRBJ2-1; 9 bases match TRBD1. V lost 5 bases, J lost 1 base, and 4 bases stayed unmatched. From germline, CDR1 is SGHDT and CDR2 YYEEEE. The CDR3 spans 15 residues. The CDR3 is CASSPGTGSYNEQFF. Written as DNA, the CDR3 is TGTGCCAGCAGTCCCGGGACAGGGTCCTACAATGAGCAGTTCTTC.